This T cell receptor (beta chain) comes out of a study of T cell repertoires in cytomegalovirus infection. The wider study: Through public TCR beta signatures, both CMV infection and matching HLA type were indicated.

This clonotype was detected ten times or more. Its antigen is still unknown. Per the germline V gene, CDR1 is SGHTA and CDR2 is FQGNSA. This CDR3 has 15 residues. Trimming pared 1 base from V and 4 bases from J, leaving 13 bases between. Study observations and caveats: Individuals carrying CMV plus the relevant HLA were identified by cumulative frequency of public TCR beta families. It was HLA-C-restricted CMV-specific TCR beta clonotypes that dominated the response ex vivo.

TCRdb re-derived calls from the reads in MiXCR, one entry per CDR3 protein. This table holds about 240,000 distinct CDR3 sequences, 10% to 15% found once. V usage is TRBV7-2 and J usage is TRBJ2-5, with D possibly being TRBD1 (6 bases). This sequence originates from a human donor in good health (CMV status not recorded). Some clones in this sample may be carry-over from other donors' samples. The sample taken for sequencing was PBMCs. The CDR3 protein is CASSLDRDTRETQYF. The CDR3 DNA reads as TGTGCCAGCAGCTTAGACCGGGACACTCGAGAGACCCAGTACTTC.